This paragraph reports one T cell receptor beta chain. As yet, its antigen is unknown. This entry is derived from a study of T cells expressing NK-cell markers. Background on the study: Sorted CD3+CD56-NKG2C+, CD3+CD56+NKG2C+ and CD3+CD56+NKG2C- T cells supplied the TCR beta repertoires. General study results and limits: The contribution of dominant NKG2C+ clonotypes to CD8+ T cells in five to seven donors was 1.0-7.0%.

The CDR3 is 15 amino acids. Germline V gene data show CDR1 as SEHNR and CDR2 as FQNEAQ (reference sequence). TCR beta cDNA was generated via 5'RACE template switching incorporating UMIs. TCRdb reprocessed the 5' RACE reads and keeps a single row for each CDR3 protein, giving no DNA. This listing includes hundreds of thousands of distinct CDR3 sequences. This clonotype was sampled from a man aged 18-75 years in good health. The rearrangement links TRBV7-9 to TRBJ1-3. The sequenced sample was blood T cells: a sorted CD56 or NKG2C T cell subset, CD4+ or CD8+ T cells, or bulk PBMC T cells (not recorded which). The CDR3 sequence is CASSLNEGVGNTIYF.